This T cell receptor (beta chain) was identified during a study of blood T cell repertoires in COVID-19 (dated by TCRdb to the early 2020s). Context from the whole study: Samples covering the acute and convalescent phases of COVID-19 were provided by collaborators in the United States, Italy and Spain. Subjects who had been exposed to COVID-19, were actively infected with it, or had recovered from it provided the deeply sampled blood TCRbeta repertoires that made up the dataset. The material from the prospective study consisted of cDNA or gDNA derived from T cells, B-cell-depleted T cells, or PBMCs. The repertoires were made available in a free public database intended to serve as a resource for research on the immune response to SARS-CoV-2. Samples were obtained from the ongoing ImmuneRACE study (first 160 participants) and from approximately 1,200 subjects provided by 6 global collaborators. The sample metadata nearly always contained a de-identified subject ID, COVID-19 status, age in years and sex. Where available, HLA class I and class II types were taken from metadata supplied by the sample provider and were not determined by assay-based typing.

On this clone: The antigen it binds to is not known. It has no much larger one-base neighbor in the sample; base qualities were not kept.

TCRbeta CDR3 regions were amplified from genomic DNA by means of the immunoSEQ Assay, a bias-controlled multiplex PCR. The original pipeline was this. Within the assay, amplification of reference gene primers was used to estimate how many nucleated cells each sample contained. To quantify the absolute abundance of each unique TCRbeta CDR3 rearrangement, sequence reads were collapsed and filtered. For each sample, productive Simpson clonality was calculated by taking the square root of Simpson's diversity index across productive rearrangements. TCRdb's version of the immuneACCESS table is confined to in-frame rearrangements and falls short of the full clone set. An unresolved V gene accounts for under half of the shortfall where checked; the remainder is of unknown origin. From that table come the V and J calls and clone size; the DNA was used to work out D and trimming. The table for this sample lists about 87,000 clones; about nine tenths of them were counted only once. Of the sample, roughly 7% is held by the ten largest clones.

Spanning cysteine to phenylalanine, the CDR3 consists of 14 amino acids. Solely the CDR3 DNA is kept, with 42 bases framed from the first base. V and J lose 4 bases and 5 bases, and a span of 12 bases separates them. Sequences LGHNA (CDR1) and YNFKEQ (CDR2) are obtained from the germline V gene. The research as a whole found: How much clinical and demographic metadata was included differed by source and by participant, and the metadata was provided uncurated.

At one collaborating source in Seattle, patients were enrolled during active infection and were followed longitudinally through the course of disease. Whole blood was collected in K2EDTA tubes by collaborating institutions according to the institutions' own protocols. For TCRbeta analysis, collaborators shipped samples as frozen whole blood, isolated PBMCs, or DNA extracted from either of those sample types. The chain is encoded by TRBV4-2 joined to TRBJ1-5; no D gene can be assigned with confidence. Sequencing was done on a sample of peripheral blood. The sequence was obtained from a man in his late teens or twenties with COVID-19, enrolled during active disease. The CDR3 in this case is CASSLGRIDQPQHF. The bases are TGTGCCAGCAGCCTGGGGAGGATCGATCAGCCCCAGCATTTT.